A single T cell receptor beta chain is shown here with its context. Its specificity is unknown. These data come from a study of OX40 agonist ivuxolimab in advanced cancers. Overall study context: Dose-escalation patients were diagnosed with hepatocellular carcinoma, melanoma, renal cell cancer or head and neck cancer. The study reported partial responses in three patients: one hepatocellular carcinoma, two cutaneous melanoma. Of mixed ages from 23 to 79 and averaging 60 years, the group was about 80% male.

V shed 1 base, J shed 7 bases, and the junction held 8 bases outside the gene matches. Germline assignment: CDR1 SGHRS and CDR2 YFSETQ. CDR3 length: 16 residues. Sequencing was performed with immunoSEQ multiplex PCR; in TCRdb, only in-frame clones are kept and a portion is missing. The profile shows over 60,000 clones, approximately 80% of them singletons. Study-level findings and limits: Expanded clones belonging to CD8+ T cells outnumbered, on average, those of CD4+.

Specimen: CD4+ or CD8+ T cells sorted from blood, collected in a trial of the OX40 agonist ivuxolimab. V is TRBV5-1 and J is TRBJ2-1; 10 bases are shared with TRBD2. This clonotype originated in an adult with an advanced solid tumor such as melanoma, head and neck, liver or kidney cancer. In DNA, the CDR3 is TGCGCCAGCAGCTTGCTAGCGGGAGAGCCTTATAATGAGCAGTTCTTC. Protein: CASSLLAGEPYNEQFF.